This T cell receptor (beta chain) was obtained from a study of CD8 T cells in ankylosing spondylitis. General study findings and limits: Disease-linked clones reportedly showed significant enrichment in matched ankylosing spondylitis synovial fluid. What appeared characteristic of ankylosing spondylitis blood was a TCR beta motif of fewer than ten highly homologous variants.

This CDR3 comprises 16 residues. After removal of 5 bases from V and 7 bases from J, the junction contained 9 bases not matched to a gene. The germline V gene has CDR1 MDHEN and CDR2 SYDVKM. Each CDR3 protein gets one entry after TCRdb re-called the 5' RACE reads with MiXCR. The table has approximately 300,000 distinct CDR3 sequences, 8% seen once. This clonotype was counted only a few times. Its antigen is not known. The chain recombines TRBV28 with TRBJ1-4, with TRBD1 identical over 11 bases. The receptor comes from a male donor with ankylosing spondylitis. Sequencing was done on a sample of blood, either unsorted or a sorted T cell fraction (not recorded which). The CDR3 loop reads CASSPLKGTGGEKLFF. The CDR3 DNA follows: TGTGCCAGCAGTCCCCTCAAAGGGACAGGGGGTGAAAAACTGTTTTTT.